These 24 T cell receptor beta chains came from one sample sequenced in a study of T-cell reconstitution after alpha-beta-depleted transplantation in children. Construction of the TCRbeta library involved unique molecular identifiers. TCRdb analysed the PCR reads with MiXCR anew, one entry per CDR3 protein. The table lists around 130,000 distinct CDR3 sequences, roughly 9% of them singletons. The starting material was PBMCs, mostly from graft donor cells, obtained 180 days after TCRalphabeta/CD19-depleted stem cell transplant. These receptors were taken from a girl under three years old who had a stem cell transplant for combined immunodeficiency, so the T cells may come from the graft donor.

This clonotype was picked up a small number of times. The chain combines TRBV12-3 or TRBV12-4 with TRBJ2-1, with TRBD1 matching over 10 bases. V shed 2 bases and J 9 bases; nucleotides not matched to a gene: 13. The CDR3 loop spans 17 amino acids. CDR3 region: CASSLRMPGQGSSEQFF. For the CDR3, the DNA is TGTGCCAGCAGTTTAAGAATGCCGGGACAGGGGAGTAGTGAGCAGTTCTTC.

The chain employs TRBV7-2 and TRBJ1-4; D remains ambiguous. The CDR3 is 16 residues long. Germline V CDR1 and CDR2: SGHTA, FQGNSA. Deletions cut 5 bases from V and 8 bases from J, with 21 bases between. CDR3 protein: CASSRQGNRPREKLFF. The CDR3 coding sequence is TGTGCCAGCAGCCGACAAGGGAACCGGCCCAGAGAAAAACTGTTTTTT.

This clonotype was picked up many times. The CDR3 loop is CASGDRGRGETQYF. In DNA form, the CDR3 reads TGTGCCAGCGGCGACAGGGGGCGAGGAGAGACCCAGTACTTC. V and J are TRBV18 and TRBJ2-5; 10 positions match TRBD1. Germline CDR1 is KGHSH and CDR2 is LQKENI. V dropped 8 bases and J dropped 4; count of bases not matched to a gene: 7. The CDR3 is 14 residues long.

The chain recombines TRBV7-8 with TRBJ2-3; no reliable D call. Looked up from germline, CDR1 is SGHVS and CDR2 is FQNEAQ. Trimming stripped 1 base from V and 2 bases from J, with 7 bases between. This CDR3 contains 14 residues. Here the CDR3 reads CASSLVGHTDTQYF. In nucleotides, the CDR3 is TGTGCCAGCAGCTTAGTCGGCCACACAGATACGCAGTATTTT.

CDR3 coding DNA: TGTGCCAGCAGCCAGAGACTAGCGGGAGGAGAGACCCAGTACTTC. It specifies CASSQRLAGGETQYF. J is TRBJ2-5 and V is TRBV5-4; 13 nucleotides align to TRBD2. The V gene end was trimmed by 4 bases and the J gene end by 4 bases; junction bases not matched to a gene: 4. CDR1 is SGHNT, CDR2 YYREEE, per germline (reference sequence). The CDR3 totals 15 residues.

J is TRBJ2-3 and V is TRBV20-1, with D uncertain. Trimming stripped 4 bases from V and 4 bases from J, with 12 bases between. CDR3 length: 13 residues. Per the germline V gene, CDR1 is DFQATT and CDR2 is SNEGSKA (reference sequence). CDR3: CSAIALGADTQYF. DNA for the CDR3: TGCAGTGCTATCGCGCTAGGCGCAGATACGCAGTATTTT.

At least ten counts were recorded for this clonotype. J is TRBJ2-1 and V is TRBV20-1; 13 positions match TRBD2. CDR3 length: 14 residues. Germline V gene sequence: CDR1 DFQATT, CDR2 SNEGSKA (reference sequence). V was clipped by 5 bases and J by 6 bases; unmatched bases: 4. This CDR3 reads CSALLAGGPNEQFF. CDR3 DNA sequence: TGCAGTGCTTTACTAGCGGGAGGGCCCAATGAGCAGTTCTTC.

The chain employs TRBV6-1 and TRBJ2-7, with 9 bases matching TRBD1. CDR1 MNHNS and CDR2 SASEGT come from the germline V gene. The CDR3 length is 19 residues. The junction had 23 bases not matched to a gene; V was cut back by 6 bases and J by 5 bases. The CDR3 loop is CASSLRVWLGQGVMDEQYF. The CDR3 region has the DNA TGTGCCAGCAGCTTGAGGGTATGGTTGGGACAGGGAGTGATGGACGAGCAGTACTTC.

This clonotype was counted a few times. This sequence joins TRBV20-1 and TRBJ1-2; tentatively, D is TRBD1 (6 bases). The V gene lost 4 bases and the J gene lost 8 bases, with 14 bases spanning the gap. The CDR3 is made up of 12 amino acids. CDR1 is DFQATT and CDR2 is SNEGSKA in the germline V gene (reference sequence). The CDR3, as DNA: TGCAGTGCTATTAACAGGGTACGGGGCTACACCTTC. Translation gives CSAINRVRGYTF.

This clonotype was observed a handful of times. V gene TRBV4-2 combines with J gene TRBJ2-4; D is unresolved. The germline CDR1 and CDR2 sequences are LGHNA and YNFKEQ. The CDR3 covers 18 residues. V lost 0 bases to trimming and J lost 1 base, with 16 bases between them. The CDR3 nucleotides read TGTGCCAGCAGCCAAGATTTTTACACCTACGCGGCCAAAAACATTCAGTACTTC. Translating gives CASSQDFYTYAAKNIQYF.

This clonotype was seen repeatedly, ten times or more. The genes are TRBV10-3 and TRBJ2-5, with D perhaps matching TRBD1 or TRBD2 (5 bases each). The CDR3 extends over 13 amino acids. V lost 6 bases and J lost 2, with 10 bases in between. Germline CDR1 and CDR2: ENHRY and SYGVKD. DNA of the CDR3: TGTGCCATCAGCAGGGACCTTCAAGAGACCCAGTACTTC. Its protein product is CAISRDLQETQYF.

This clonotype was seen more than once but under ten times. The CDR3 reads CASSPMTGSYNEQFF. CDR3 coding DNA: TGTGCCAGCAGCCCCATGACGGGCTCCTACAATGAGCAGTTCTTC. The genes are TRBV7-9 and TRBJ2-1; D is ambiguous. CDR3 length equals 15 residues. CDR1 is SEHNR, CDR2 FQNEAQ, per germline (reference sequence). V lost 5 bases and J lost 0, with 11 bases in between. Together with reference TRBV7-9 and TRBJ2-1, the CDR3 gives the full variable domain: DTGVSQNPRHKITKRGQNVTFRCDPISEHNRLYWYRQTLGQGPEFLTYFQNEAQLEKSRLLSDRFSAERPKGSFSTLEIQRTEQGDSAMYLCASSPMTGSYNEQFFGPGTRLTVL.

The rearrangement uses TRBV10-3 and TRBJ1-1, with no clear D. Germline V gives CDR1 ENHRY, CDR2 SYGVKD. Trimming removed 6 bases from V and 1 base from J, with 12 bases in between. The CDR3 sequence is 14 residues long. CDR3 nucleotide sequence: TGTGCCATCAGGGCAGGAATAAAGAACACTGAAGCTTTCTTT. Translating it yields CAIRAGIKNTEAFF.

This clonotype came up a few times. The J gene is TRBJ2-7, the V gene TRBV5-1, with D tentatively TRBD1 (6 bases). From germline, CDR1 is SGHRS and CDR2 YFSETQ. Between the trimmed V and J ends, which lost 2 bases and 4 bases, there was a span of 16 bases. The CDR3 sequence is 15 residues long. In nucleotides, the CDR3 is TGCGCCAGCAGCTTCGACCGGGACAACTTATACGAGCAGTACTTC. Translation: CASSFDRDNLYEQYF.

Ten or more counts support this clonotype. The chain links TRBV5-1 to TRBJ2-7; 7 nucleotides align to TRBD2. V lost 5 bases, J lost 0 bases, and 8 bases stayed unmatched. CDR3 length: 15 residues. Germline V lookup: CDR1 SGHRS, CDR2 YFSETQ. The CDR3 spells CASSRSAGDSYEQYF. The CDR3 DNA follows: TGCGCCAGCAGTCGGTCGGCGGGGGACTCCTACGAGCAGTACTTC.

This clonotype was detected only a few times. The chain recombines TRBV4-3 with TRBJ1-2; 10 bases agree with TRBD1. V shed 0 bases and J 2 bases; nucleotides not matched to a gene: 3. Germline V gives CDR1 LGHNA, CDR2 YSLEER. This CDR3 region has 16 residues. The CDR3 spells CASSQDWDRGNYGYTF. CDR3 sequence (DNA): TGCGCCAGCAGCCAAGACTGGGACAGGGGCAACTATGGCTACACCTTC.

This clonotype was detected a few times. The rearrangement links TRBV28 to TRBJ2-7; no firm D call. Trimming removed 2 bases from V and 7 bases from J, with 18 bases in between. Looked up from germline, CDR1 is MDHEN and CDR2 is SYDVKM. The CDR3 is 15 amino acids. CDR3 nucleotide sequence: TGTGCCAGCAGTTTAAAGGGAAGGCGTTACCTGGAGCAGTACTTC. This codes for CASSLKGRRYLEQYF. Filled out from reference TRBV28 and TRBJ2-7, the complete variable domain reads DVKVTQSSRYLVKRTGEKVFLECVQDMDHENMFWYRQDPGLGLRLIYFSYDVKMKEKGDIPEGYSVSREKKERFSLILESASTNQTSMYLCASSLKGRRYLEQYFGPGTRLTVT.

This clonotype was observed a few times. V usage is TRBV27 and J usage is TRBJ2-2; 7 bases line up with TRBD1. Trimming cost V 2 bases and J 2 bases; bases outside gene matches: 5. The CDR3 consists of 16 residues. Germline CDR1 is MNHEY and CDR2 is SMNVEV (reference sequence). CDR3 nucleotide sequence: TGTGCCAGCAGTTTAACCGGGACAGCCAACACCGGGGAGCTGTTTTTT. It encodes CASSLTGTANTGELFF.

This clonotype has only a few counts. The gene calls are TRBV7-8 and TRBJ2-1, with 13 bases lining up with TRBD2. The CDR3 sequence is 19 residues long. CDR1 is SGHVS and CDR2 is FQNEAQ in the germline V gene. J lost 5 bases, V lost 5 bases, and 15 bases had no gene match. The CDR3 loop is CASSPRRKLAGGLDNEQFF. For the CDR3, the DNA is TGTGCCAGCAGCCCCCGTCGGAAACTAGCGGGGGGGCTCGACAATGAGCAGTTCTTC.

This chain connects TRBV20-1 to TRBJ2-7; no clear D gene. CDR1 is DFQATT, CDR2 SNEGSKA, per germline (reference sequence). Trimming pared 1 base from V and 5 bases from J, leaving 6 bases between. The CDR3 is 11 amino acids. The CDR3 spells CSARGRNEQYF. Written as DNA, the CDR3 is TGCAGTGCTAGAGGACGAAACGAGCAGTACTTC.

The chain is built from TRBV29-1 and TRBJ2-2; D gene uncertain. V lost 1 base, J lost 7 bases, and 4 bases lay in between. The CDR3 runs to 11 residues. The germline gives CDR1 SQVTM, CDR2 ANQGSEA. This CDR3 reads CSVEVVGELFF. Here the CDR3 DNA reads TGCAGCGTTGAAGTAGTCGGGGAGCTGTTTTTT.

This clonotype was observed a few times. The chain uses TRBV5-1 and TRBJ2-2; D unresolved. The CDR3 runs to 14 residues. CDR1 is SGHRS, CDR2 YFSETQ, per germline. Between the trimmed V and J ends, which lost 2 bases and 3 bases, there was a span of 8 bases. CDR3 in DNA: TGCGCCAGCAGCTTTGACTCCTACACCGGGGAGCTGTTTTTT. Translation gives CASSFDSYTGELFF.

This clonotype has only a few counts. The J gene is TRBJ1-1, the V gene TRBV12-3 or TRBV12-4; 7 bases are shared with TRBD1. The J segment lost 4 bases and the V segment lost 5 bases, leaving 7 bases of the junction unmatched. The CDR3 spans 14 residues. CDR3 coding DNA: TGTGCCAGCAGTCCGACAGGGACGCGCACTGAAGCTTTCTTT. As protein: CASSPTGTRTEAFF.

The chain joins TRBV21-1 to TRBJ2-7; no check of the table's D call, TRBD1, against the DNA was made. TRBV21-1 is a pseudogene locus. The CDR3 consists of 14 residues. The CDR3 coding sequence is TGTGTCAGCAGCAGGGACAGGCAACCCTACGAGCAGTACTTC. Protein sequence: CVSSRDRQPYEQYF.